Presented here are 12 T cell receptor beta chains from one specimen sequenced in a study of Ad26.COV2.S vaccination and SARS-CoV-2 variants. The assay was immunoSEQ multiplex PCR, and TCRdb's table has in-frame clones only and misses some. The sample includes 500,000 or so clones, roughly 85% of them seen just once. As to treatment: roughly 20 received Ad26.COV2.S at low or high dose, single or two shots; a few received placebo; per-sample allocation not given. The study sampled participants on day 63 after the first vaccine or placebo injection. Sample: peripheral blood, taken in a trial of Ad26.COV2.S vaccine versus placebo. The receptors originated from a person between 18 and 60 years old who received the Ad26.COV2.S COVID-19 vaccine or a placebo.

CDR3 amino acids: CASSRDIYAGGNQPQHF. DNA of the CDR3: TGTGCCAGCAGCCGAGACATCTACGCAGGGGGCAATCAGCCCCAGCATTTT. The chain has TRBV7-8 and TRBJ1-5; perhaps TRBD1 as D (6 bases). V gave up 5 bases and J gave up 2 bases, with 19 bases separating them. The V gene's germline CDR1 is SGHVS and CDR2 FQNEAQ. The CDR3 runs to 17 residues.

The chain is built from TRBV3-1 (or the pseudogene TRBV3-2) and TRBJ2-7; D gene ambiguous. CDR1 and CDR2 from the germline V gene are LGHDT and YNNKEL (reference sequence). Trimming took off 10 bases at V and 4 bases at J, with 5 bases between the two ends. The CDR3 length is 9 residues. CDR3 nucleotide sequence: TGTGCCACAACTTACGAGCAGTACTTC. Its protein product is CATTYEQYF.

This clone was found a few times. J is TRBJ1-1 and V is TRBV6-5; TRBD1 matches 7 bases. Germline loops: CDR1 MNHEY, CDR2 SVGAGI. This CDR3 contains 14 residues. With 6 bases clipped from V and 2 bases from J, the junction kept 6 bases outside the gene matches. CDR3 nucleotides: TGTGCCAGCAGAGAGGGACAGATAAACACTGAAGCTTTCTTT. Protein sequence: CASREGQINTEAFF.

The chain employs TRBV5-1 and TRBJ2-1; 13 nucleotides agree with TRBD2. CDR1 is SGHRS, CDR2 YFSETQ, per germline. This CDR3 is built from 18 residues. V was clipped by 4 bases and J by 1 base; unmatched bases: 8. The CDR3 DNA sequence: TGCGCCAGCAGCATTGGGACTAGCGGGATTAATTCCTACAATGAGCAGTTCTTC. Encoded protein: CASSIGTSGINSYNEQFF.

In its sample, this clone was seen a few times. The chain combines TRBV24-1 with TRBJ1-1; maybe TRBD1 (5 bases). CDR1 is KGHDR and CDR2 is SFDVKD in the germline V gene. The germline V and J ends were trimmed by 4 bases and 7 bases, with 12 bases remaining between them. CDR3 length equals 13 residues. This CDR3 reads CATSDPDRYEAFF. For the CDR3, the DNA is TGTGCCACCAGTGACCCCGACAGATATGAAGCTTTCTTT.

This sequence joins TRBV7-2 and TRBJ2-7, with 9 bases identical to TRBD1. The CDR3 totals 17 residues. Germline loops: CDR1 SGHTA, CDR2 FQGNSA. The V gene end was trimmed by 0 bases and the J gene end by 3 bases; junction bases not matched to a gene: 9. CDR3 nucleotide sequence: TGTGCCAGCAGCTTAGCCCGCCGGGGACAGGGAGGCTACGAGCAGTACTTC. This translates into CASSLARRGQGGYEQYF.

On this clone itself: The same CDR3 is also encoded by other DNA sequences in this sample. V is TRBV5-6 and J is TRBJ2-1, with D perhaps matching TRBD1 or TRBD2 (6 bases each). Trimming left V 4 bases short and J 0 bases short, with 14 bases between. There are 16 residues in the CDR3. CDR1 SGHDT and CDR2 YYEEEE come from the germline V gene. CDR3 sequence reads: CASSPRGVSSYNEQFF. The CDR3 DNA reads TGTGCCAGCAGCCCAAGGGGGGTGAGCTCCTACAATGAGCAGTTCTTC. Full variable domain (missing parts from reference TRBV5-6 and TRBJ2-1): DAGVTQSPTHLIKTRGQQVTLRCSPKSGHDTVSWYQQALGQGPQFIFQYYEEEERQRGNFPDRFSGHQFPNYSSELNVNALLLGDSALYLCASSPRGVSSYNEQFFGPGTRLTVL.

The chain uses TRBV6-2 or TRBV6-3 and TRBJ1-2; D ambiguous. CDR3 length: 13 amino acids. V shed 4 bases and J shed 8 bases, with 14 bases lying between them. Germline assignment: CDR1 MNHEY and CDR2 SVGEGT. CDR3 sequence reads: CASSSREPGGYTF. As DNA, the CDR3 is TGTGCCAGCAGTTCCCGGGAGCCCGGCGGCTACACCTTC.

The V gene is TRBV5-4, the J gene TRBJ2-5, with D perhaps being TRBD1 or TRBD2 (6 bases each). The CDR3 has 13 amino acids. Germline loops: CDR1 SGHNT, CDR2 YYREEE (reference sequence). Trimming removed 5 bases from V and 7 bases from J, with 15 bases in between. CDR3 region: CASRLGGRGTQYF. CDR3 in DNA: TGTGCCAGCAGACTGGGGGGCCGTGGGACCCAGTACTTC.

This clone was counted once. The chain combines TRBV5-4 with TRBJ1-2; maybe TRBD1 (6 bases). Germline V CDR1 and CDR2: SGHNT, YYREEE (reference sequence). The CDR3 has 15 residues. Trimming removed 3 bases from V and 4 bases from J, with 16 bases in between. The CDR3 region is CASSSQGGLVYGYTF. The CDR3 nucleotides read TGTGCCAGCAGCTCACAAGGGGGGCTCGTCTATGGCTACACCTTC.

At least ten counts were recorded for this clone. The CDR3 sequence is CATSRDSHKWLAKNIQYF. The CDR3 nucleotides are TGTGCCACCAGCAGAGATAGTCATAAGTGGCTAGCCAAAAACATTCAGTACTTC. The J gene is TRBJ2-4, the V gene TRBV15; no firm D call. CDR3 length: 18 residues. V was shortened by 0 bases and J by 0 bases, with 15 bases between the two germline ends. Germline CDR1 reads LNHNV; CDR2 reads YYDKDF (reference sequence).

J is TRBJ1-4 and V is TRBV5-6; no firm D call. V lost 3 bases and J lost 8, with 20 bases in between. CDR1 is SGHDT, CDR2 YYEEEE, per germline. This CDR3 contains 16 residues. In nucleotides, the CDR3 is TGTGCCAGCAGCTCTCCGGAAGCTCCATCCAGGGAAAAACTGTTTTTT. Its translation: CASSSPEAPSREKLFF. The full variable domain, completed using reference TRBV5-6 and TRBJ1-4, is DAGVTQSPTHLIKTRGQQVTLRCSPKSGHDTVSWYQQALGQGPQFIFQYYEEEERQRGNFPDRFSGHQFPNYSSELNVNALLLGDSALYLCASSSPEAPSREKLFFGSGTQLSVL.